The entry below describes one T cell receptor beta chain. Germline V gives CDR1 MNHEY, CDR2 SMNVEV (reference sequence). The CDR3 is 13 residues long. V was cut by 1 base and J by 3 bases, with 7 bases left in between. This entry is derived from a study of cytomegalovirus exposure and HLA in healthy donors. Vbeta (60) and Jbeta (13) primers were used in the PCR. This table comes from immunoSEQ multiplex PCR, and its TCRdb copy is limited to in-frame clones, with some not included. The sample lists tens of thousands of clones, approximately 55% occurring once. The sample consisted of PBMCs. This TCR came from a woman aged 40-49 years in good health and CMV-seropositive. The chain employs TRBV27 and TRBJ2-7; TRBD2 might be the D (6 bases). The CDR3 protein is CASSLLGGYEQYF. DNA for the CDR3: TGTGCCAGCAGTTTATTGGGGGGCTACGAGCAGTACTTC.